This entry features one T cell receptor beta chain sequence. Antigen unknown. Roughly 10^5 TCR templates underwent assay in each sample. Sequencing was performed with immunoSEQ multiplex PCR; in TCRdb, only in-frame clones are kept and a portion is missing. The sample comprises approximately 94,000 clones, 91% of which are singletons, and about 0.15% rests with the top ten. The data are from a study of siplizumab effects on memory and regulatory T cells. General study points: There were only a minor fraction of alloreactive clones that mapped to unstimulated subsets. Confirmation was lacking for the suppressive function of proliferating Tregs derived from siplizumab cultures. Both greater diversity than memory cells and a major contribution to the alloresponse seemed to characterize naive T cells.

This receptor was obtained from a human donor in good health. Material: CD4+ T cells sorted from blood.

Here the CDR3 reads CASSFTSDNEQFF. As DNA, the CDR3 is TGTGCCAGCAGCTTTACTAGTGACAATGAGCAGTTCTTC. This sequence joins TRBV11-2 and TRBJ2-1; possible D gene TRBD2, 5 bases. Germline CDR1 is SGHAT and CDR2 is FQNNGV. CDR3 length: 13 residues. The V end lost 3 bases, the J end lost 5 bases, and 8 bases lay between the germline ends.